This is a list of T cell receptor beta chains from one sample in a study of cytomegalovirus exposure and HLA in healthy donors. TCRdb's table, derived via immunoSEQ multiplex PCR, lists solely in-frame clones and lacks some. The sample yields under 200,000 clones, 71% seen once. The specimen was PBMCs. These receptors all come from a woman aged 30 to 39 in good health and CMV-seronegative. Each CDR3 is given with its conserved first and last residue. The D gene is left open where the match is weak.

j_gene,v_gene,d_gene,CDR3nt,CDR3aa
TRBJ2-1,TRBV7-6,NA,TGTGCCAGCAGCTTAGCCGGGGTGGGGTACAATGAGCAGTTCTTC,CASSLAGVGYNEQFF
TRBJ1-2,TRBV2,TRBD1,TGTGCCAGCAGGGACGTCGGGGACAGGGGAAACTTTAACTATGGCTACACCTTC,CASRDVGDRGNFNYGYTF
TRBJ2-7,TRBV28,TRBD2,TGTGCCAGCAGTGGTACCGGCCGGGAGGGCCCGCAGTACTTC,CASSGTGREGPQYF
TRBJ2-2,TRBV5-4,TRBD2,TGTGCCAGCAACCCGGGGGGGCGGGGCCCCCCCGGGGAGCTGTTTTTT,CASNPGGRGPPGELFF
TRBJ1-1,TRBV4-3,TRBD1,TGCGCCAGCAGCCAAGATTCGAGGACAGGTACTATGAACACTGAAGCTTTCTTT,CASSQDSRTGTMNTEAFF
TRBJ1-1,TRBV11-2,NA,TGTGCCAGCAGGCTACCCGGGGGGGGGCGAGTGAACACTGAAGCTTTCTTT,CASRLPGGGRVNTEAFF
TRBJ2-2,TRBV19,NA,TGTGCCAGTAGTATAGATGCAGAAGGGGAGCTGTTTTTT,CASSIDAEGELFF
TRBJ2-3,TRBV7-2,NA,TGTGCCAGCAGCTTAGATAGAGGGCGGGGCACAGATACGCAGTATTTT,CASSLDRGRGTDTQYF
TRBJ1-4,TRBV29-1,NA,TGCAGCGTTGGGGGGGTTCTTAATGAAAAACTGTTTTTT,CSVGGVLNEKLFF
TRBJ2-5,TRBV9,NA,TGTGCCAGCAGCTTACAGGATACCCGGGCCTTGAGGGGGCAAGAGACCCAGTACTTC,CASSLQDTRALRGQETQYF
TRBJ1-2,TRBV30,TRBD1,TGTGCCTGGGCACCCCCGGGACAGGGGTATGGCTACACCTTC,CAWAPPGQGYGYTF
TRBJ2-7,TRBV15,TRBD2,TGTGCCACCAGTCTAGCGGGGAGCTCCTACGAGCAGTACTTC,CATSLAGSSYEQYF
TRBJ1-6,TRBV25-1,NA,TGTGCCAGCAGAGGGGGACATAGCCTACCCCACTTT,CASRGGHSLPHF
TRBJ2-1,TRBV27,TRBD2,TGTGCCAGCAGTAGAGCGGGGGGCTTCTACAATGAGCAGTTCTTC,CASSRAGGFYNEQFF
TRBJ1-1,TRBV9,TRBD1,TGTGCCAGCAGGCGGTCCGGGACAGCCAACACTGAAGCTTTCTTT,CASRRSGTANTEAFF
TRBJ2-7,TRBV5-4,TRBD1,TGTGCCAGCAGCCGAAGACAGGGGGCGAACGAGCAGTACTTC,CASSRRQGANEQYF
TRBJ1-3,TRBV7-9,NA,TGTGCCAGCAGCTCCCCAGGGTTTACTGGAAACACCATATATTTT,CASSSPGFTGNTIYF
TRBJ2-5,TRBV4-2,TRBD2,TGTGCCAGCAGCCAAGGTTCTAGCGGGCAACAAGAGACCCAGTACTTC,CASSQGSSGQQETQYF
TRBJ1-2,TRBV15,NA,TGTGCCACCAGCAGAGTTGCGGGAGTACAATCCTATGGCTACACCTTC,CATSRVAGVQSYGYTF
TRBJ2-7,TRBV4-2,TRBD2,TGTGCCAGCAGCCAAGAACTAGCGGGAGGTCCTCAGTACTTC,CASSQELAGGPQYF
TRBJ2-1,TRBV18,TRBD2,TGTGCCAGCTCACCGGGACTAGCGTACAATGAGCAGTTCTTC,CASSPGLAYNEQFF